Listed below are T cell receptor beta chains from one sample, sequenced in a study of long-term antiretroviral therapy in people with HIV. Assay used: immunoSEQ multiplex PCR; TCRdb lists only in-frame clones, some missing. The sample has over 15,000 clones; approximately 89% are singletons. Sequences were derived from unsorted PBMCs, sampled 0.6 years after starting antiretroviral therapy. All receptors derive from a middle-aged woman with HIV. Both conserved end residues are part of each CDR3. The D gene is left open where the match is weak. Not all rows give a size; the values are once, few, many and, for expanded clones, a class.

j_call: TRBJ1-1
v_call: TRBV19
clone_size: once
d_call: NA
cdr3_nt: TGTGCCAGTAGTATCACGAAGAACACTGAAGCTTTCTTT
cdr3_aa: CASSITKNTEAFF

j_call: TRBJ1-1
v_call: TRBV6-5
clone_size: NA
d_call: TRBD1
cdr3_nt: TGTGCCTCAACAGGGGGCCCCCTTAACACTGAAGCTTTCTTT
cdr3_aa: CASTGGPLNTEAFF

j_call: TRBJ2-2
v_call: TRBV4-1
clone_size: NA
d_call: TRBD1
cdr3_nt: TGCGCCTCCAGAGGGACAGGACGTACCGGGGAGCTGTTTTTT
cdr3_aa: CASRGTGRTGELFF

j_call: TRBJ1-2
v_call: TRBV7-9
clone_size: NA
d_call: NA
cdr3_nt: TGTGCCAGCAGCTTGGCGAATTTATATGGCTACACCTTC
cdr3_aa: CASSLANLYGYTF

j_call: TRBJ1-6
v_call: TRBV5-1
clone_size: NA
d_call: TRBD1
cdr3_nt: TGCGCCAGCAGCTTGTCAGTACAGGGGGCAGCTAAAAATAATTCACCCCTCCACTTT
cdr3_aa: CASSLSVQGAAKNNSPLHF

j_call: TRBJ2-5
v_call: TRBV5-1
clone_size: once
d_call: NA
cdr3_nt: TGCGCCAGCAGCTTGGAGGACTCGCAGCAAGAGACCCAGTACTTC
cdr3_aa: CASSLEDSQQETQYF

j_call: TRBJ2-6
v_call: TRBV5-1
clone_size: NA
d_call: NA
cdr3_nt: TGCGCCAGCAGCTTGGACGGCTCTGGGGCCAACGTCCTGACTTTC
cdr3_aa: CASSLDGSGANVLTF

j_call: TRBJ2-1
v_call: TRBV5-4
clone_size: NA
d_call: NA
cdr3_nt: TGTGCCAGCACCATAATCGGACTGTACGACAATGAGCAGTTCTTC
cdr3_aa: CASTIIGLYDNEQFF

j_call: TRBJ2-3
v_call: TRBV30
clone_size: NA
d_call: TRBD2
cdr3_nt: TGTGCCTGGAGTTACGGACTAGCAGATACGCAGTATTTT
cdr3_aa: CAWSYGLADTQYF

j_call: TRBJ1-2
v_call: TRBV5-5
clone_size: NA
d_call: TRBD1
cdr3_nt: TGTGCCAGCAGTTCCGGGACAGGGACCTTCTATGGCTACACCTTC
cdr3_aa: CASSSGTGTFYGYTF

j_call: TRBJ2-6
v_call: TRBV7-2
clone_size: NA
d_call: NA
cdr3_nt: TGTGCCAGCAGCTCCGAGGGTCGGGGGAGTACGGGAGGGGCCAACGTCCTGACTTTC
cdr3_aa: CASSSEGRGSTGGANVLTF

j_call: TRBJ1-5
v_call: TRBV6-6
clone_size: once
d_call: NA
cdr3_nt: TGTGCCAGCATGGGGGGAGGGGCACAGCCCCAGCATTTT
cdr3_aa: CASMGGGAQPQHF

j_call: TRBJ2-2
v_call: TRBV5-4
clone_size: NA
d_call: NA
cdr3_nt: TGTGCCAGCAGCATACAGTTCGCGAACACCGGGGAGCTGTTTTTT
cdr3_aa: CASSIQFANTGELFF

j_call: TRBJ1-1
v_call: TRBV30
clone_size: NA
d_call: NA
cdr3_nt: TGTGCCTGGATAGGAAGCGGGTTTACTTCAGCTTTCTTT
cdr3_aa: CAWIGSGFTSAFF

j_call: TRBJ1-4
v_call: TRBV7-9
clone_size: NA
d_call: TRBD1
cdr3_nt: TGTGCCAGCAGCCTCACCGGGACAGGAACTACTAATGAAAAACTGTTTTTT
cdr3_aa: CASSLTGTGTTNEKLFF

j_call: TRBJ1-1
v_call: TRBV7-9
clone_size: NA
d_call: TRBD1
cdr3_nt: TGTGCCATGGGGGTAGGGGGCGCGGGGAACACTGAAGCTTTCTTT
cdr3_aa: CAMGVGGAGNTEAFF

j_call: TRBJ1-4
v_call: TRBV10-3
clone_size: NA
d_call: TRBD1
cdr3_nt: TGTGCCATCAGTGAGTCGGCAGGGGGCCTCAGAACTAATGAAAAACTGTTTTTT
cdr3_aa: CAISESAGGLRTNEKLFF

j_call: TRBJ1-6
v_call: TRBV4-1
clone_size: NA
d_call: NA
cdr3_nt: TGCGCCAGCAGCCAAGTTCTGCGGGACGCACCCCTCCACTTT
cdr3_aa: CASSQVLRDAPLHF

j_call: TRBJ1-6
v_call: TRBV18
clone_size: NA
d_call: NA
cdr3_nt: TGTGCCAGCTCACCTGGGTGGTCACCCCTCCACTTT
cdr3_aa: CASSPGWSPLHF

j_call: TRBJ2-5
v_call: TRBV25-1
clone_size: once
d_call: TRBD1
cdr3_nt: TGTGCCAGCCTCCCAGGGACAGAAGAGACCCAGTACTTC
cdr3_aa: CASLPGTEETQYF

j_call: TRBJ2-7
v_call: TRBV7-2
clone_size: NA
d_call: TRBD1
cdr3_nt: TGTGCCAGCAGCTTAGGGACAGGGGTTTTAGAGCAGTACTTC
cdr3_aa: CASSLGTGVLEQYF

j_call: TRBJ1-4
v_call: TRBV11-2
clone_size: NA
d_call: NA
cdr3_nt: TGTGCCAGCAGCTTAGGGGTACGGGGTCCGGATGAAAAACTGTTTTTT
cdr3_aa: CASSLGVRGPDEKLFF

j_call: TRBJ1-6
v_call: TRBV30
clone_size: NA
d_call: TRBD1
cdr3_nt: TGTGCCTGGAGTCTCCAGACAGGGACAGCATCACCCCTCCACTTT
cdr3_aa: CAWSLQTGTASPLHF

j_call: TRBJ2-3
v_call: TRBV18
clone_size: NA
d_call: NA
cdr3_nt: TGTGCCAGCTCAGCGGGGAGTTTGATGGCAGATACGCAGTATTTT
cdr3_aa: CASSAGSLMADTQYF

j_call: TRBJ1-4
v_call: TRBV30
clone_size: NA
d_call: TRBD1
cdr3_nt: TGTGCCTGGAGTGTACTAGGACAGGGCGCTGAAAAACTGTTTTTT
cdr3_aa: CAWSVLGQGAEKLFF

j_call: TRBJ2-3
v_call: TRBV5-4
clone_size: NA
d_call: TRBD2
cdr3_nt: TGTGCCAGCAGCTTGGCCATTGCAGCGGGGGGCGGTACGCAGTATTTT
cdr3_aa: CASSLAIAAGGGTQYF

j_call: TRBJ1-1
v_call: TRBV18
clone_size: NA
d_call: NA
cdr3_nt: TGTGCCAGCTCACCGCAGACACCTGGAACGAACACTGAAGCTTTCTTT
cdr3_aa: CASSPQTPGTNTEAFF

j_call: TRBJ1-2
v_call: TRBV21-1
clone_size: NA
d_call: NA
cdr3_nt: TGTGCCAGCAGCAAAGGGCGTCGGGGCTACACCTTC
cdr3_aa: CASSKGRRGYTF

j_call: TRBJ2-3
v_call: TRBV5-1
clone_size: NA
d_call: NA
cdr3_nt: TGCGCCAGCAGCTTCGAAACCTGGAATCCGGATACGCAGTATTTT
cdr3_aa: CASSFETWNPDTQYF

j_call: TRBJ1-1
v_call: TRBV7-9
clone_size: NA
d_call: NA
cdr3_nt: TGTGCCAGCAGCTTAGGGGGGGGCAGTTTAAACACTGAAGCTTTCTTT
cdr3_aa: CASSLGGGSLNTEAFF

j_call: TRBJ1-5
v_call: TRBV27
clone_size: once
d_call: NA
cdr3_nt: TGTGCCAGCAGTTTCCAGGGAAATCAGCCCCAGCATTTT
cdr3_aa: CASSFQGNQPQHF

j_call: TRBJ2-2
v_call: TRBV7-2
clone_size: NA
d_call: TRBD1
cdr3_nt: TGTGCCAGCAGTGGACAGGGAGGCCTCTCTACCGGGGAGCTGTTTTTT
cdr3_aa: CASSGQGGLSTGELFF

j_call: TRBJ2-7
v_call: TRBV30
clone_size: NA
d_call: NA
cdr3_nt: TGTGCCTGGACTGGGGGTTACGAGCAGTACTTC
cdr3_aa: CAWTGGYEQYF

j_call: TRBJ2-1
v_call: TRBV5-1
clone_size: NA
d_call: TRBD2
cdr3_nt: TGCGCCAGCAGCTTTCCCTCGGGGGGGCCAGAAGAGCAGTTCTTC
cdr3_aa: CASSFPSGGPEEQFF

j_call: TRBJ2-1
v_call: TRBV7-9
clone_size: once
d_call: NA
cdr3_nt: TGTGCCAGCAGCTTAGCGAGAGCGACCCGCTGGTACAATGAGCAGTTCTTC
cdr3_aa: CASSLARATRWYNEQFF

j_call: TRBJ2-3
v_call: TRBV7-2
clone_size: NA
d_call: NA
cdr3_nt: TGTGCCAGCAGCTCCGCCCCGGGGGCCACAGATACGCAGTATTTT
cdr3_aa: CASSSAPGATDTQYF

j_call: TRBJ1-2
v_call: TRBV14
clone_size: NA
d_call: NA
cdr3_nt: TGTGCCAGCAGCCAAGATCCTAACTATGGCTACACCTTC
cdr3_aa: CASSQDPNYGYTF

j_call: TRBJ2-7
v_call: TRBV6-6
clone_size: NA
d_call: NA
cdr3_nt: TGTGCCAGCAGTTACGGGCAGGGAAGCCCCTACGAGCAGTACTTC
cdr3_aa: CASSYGQGSPYEQYF

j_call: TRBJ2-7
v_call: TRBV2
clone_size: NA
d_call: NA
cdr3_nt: TGTGCCAGCAGTGAACTTAGGGCAGGGGTTGACGAGCAGTACTTC
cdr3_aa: CASSELRAGVDEQYF

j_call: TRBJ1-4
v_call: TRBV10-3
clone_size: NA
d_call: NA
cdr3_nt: TGTGCCATCAGTGAGCCAAATGAAAAACTGTTTTTT
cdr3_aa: CAISEPNEKLFF

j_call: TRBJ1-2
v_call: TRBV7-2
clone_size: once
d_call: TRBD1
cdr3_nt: TGTGCCAGCAGCCCAAGACAGGGGGCGGGCTACACCTTC
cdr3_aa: CASSPRQGAGYTF

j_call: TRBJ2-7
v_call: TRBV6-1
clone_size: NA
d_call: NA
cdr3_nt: TGTGCCAGCAGCCGGGACTTATACGAGCAGTACTTC
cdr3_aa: CASSRDLYEQYF

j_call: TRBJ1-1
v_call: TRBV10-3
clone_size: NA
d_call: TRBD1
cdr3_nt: TGTGCCATCACCGAGGACAGGGGGCGAGACACTGAAGCTTTCTTT
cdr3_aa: CAITEDRGRDTEAFF

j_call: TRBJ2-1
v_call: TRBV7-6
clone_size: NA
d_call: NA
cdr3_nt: TGTGCCAGCAGCTTAGGGAACGGAAATTACAATGAGCAGTTCTTC
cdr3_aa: CASSLGNGNYNEQFF

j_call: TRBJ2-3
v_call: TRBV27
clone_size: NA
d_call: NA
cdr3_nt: TGTGCCAGCAGTGCAGAAGATACGCAGTATTTT
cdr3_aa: CASSAEDTQYF

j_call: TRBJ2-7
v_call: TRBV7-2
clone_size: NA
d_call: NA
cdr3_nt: TGTGCCAGCAGCTTAGCAGGGGGAGCCTACGAGCAGTACTTC
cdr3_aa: CASSLAGGAYEQYF

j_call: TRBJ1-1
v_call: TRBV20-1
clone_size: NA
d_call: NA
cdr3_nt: TGCAGTGCTAGATGGAACACTGAAGCTTTCTTT
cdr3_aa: CSARWNTEAFF

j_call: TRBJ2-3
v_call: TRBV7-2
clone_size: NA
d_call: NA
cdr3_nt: TGTGCCAGCAGCTTAGTAAGCCCGTTCAGGGAGGAGGCAGATACGCAGTATTTT
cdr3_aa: CASSLVSPFREEADTQYF

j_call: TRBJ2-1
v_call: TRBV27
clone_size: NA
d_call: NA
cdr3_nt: TGTGCCAGCTCACTCCAAAGTGCAGGCTCCAATGAGCAGTTCTTC
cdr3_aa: CASSLQSAGSNEQFF

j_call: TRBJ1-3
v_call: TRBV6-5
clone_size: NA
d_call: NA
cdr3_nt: TGTGCCAGCAGTTACTCATGGAACTCTGGAAACACCATATATTTT
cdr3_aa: CASSYSWNSGNTIYF

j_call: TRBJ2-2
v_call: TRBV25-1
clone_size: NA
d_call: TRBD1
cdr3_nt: TGTGCCAGCAGTGCCGGACAGGCGACGAACACCGGGGAGCTGTTTTTT
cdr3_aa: CASSAGQATNTGELFF

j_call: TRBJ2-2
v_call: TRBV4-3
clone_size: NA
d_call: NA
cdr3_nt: TGCGCCAGCAGCCAAAGCAGGGTCTTAACCGGGGAGCTGTTTTTT
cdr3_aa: CASSQSRVLTGELFF

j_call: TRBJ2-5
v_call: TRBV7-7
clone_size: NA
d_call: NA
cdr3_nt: TGTGCCAGCAGCCACAGACGGGACCGGCAAGAGACCCAGTACTTC
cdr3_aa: CASSHRRDRQETQYF

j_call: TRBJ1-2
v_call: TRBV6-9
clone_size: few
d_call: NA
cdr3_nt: TGTGCCAGCGCCACGGGTTGGTCTGGCTACACCTTC
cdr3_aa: CASATGWSGYTF

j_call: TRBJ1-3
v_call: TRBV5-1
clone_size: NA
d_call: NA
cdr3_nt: TGCGCCAGCCGTAGGAACTCTGGAAACACCATATATTTT
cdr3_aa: CASRRNSGNTIYF